A single sample is the source of the 21 T cell receptor beta chains below, sequenced in a study of lymphopenia after photon versus proton radiotherapy (dated by TCRdb to between 2018 and 2021). The library was built by means of the immunoSEQ multiplex PCR assay. Not all clones reach the TCRdb copy of this immuneACCESS table, which keeps in-frame sequences only. Checked studies attribute under half of the gap to unresolved V genes and leave the rest unexplained. The table for this sample lists about 24,000 clones; roughly 80% of them were counted only once. Of the sample, under 25% is held by the ten largest clones. Material: peripheral blood, obtained from a patient treated with photon-based radiotherapy. The receptors stem from a man in his forties or fifties with gastric cancer.

The CDR3 here is CASSEGGAPGSTQYF. The CDR3 DNA sequence: TGTGCCAGCAGTGAGGGAGGGGCCCCAGGTAGTACGCAGTATTTT. The V call is TRBV6-1, the J call TRBJ2-3; 7 bases match TRBD2. The CDR3 covers 15 residues. The germline gives CDR1 MNHNS, CDR2 SASEGT. Losses at the gene ends were 3 bases for V and 8 bases for J; bases not matched to a gene: 11.

This chain uses TRBV7-9 with TRBJ1-3; no clear D. The V gene lost 5 bases and the J gene lost 9 bases, with 8 bases spanning the gap. Germline CDR1 and CDR2: SEHNR and FQNEAQ (reference sequence). The CDR3 totals 11 residues. CDR3 in amino acids: CASSPEGTIYF. DNA of the CDR3: TGTGCCAGCAGCCCCGAGGGCACCATATATTTT.

This chain uses TRBV4-1 with TRBJ1-6; 7 nucleotides align to TRBD1. Per germline, CDR1 MGHRA and CDR2 YSYEKL. The CDR3 extends over 15 amino acids. The junction had 5 bases not matched to a gene; V was cut back by 4 bases and J by 5 bases. CDR3 coding DNA: TGCGCCAGCAGCCGCACCGGGACAGATAATTCACCCCTCCACTTT. Amino acids: CASSRTGTDNSPLHF.

Only one count was recorded for this clone. The CDR3 is CASSGQASGYEQYF. In DNA, the CDR3 is TGTGCCAGCTCAGGCCAGGCCTCTGGCTACGAGCAGTACTTC. The rearrangement links TRBV6-5 to TRBJ2-7; the D is unclear. Germline CDR1 reads MNHEY; CDR2 reads SVGAGI. The germline V and J ends were trimmed by 8 bases and 3 bases, with 17 bases remaining between them. The CDR3 runs to 14 residues.

The chain couples TRBV7-2 to TRBJ2-2; 7 bases fit TRBD1. The CDR3 consists of 15 residues. The V and J ends lost 6 bases and 4 bases, in that order; junction bases with no gene match: 8. In germline, CDR1 is SGHTA, CDR2 FQGNSA. CDR3 sequence reads: CASSSTGAGTGELFF. The CDR3 DNA reads TGTGCCAGCAGTTCTACAGGGGCAGGCACCGGGGAGCTGTTTTTT.

The chain couples TRBV18 to TRBJ1-2, with D hard to call. In germline, CDR1 is KGHSH, CDR2 LQKENI. This CDR3 is 14 amino acids long. The ends were cut back, 0 bases at V and 4 bases at J, with 9 bases in the middle. CDR3 sequence reads: CASSPPSQPYGYTF. The CDR3 bases are TGTGCCAGCTCACCACCTTCCCAACCCTATGGCTACACCTTC.

The rearrangement joins TRBV5-1 to TRBJ1-2; 8 bases map to TRBD1. CDR1 and CDR2 (germline): SGHRS, YFSETQ. CDR3 size: 13 residues. Germline trimming cut 4 bases from V and 5 bases from J; bases unmatched to any gene: 4. The CDR3 sequence: CASSEGQAYGYTF. The CDR3 DNA reads as TGCGCCAGCAGCGAGGGACAGGCGTATGGCTACACCTTC.

The gene calls are TRBV30 and TRBJ1-5; a possible D gene is TRBD1 (6 bases). CDR3 length equals 14 residues. V was pared by 2 bases and J by 7 bases, with 15 bases between. Germline V gives CDR1 GTSNPN, CDR2 SVGIG (reference sequence). The CDR3 sequence is CAWSPTGLGQPQHF. In DNA form, the CDR3 reads TGTGCCTGGAGTCCTACAGGGCTCGGGCAGCCCCAGCATTTT. Complete variable domain (other parts from reference TRBV30 and TRBJ1-5): SQTIHQWPATLVQPVGSPLSLECTVEGTSNPNLYWYRQAAGRGLQLLFYSVGIGQISSEVPQNLSASRPQDRQFILSSKKLLLSDSGFYLCAWSPTGLGQPQHFGDGTRLSIL.

This clone occurred once. This sequence joins TRBV5-1 and TRBJ2-2; D is perhaps TRBD1 (6 bases). The CDR3 loop spans 14 amino acids. Germline CDR1 and CDR2: SGHRS and YFSETQ. V lost 3 bases to trimming and J lost 3 bases, with 9 bases between them. This CDR3 reads CASSWTVDTGELFF. The CDR3 DNA sequence: TGCGCCAGCAGCTGGACAGTGGACACCGGGGAGCTGTTTTTT.

V is TRBV9 and J is TRBJ2-7; D not certain. CDR3 length: 15 residues. V was cut by 2 bases and J by 6 bases, with 18 bases left in between. Looked up from germline, CDR1 is SGDLS and CDR2 is YYNGEE. The DNA for the CDR3 is TGTGCCAGCAGCGTCTCCCCCTTCGCTGTGGGCGAGCAGTACTTC. It is translated as CASSVSPFAVGEQYF.

This clone was seen only once. The gene calls are TRBV21-1 and TRBJ2-4; TRBD1 is taken as the D call from the table, unchecked against the DNA. TRBV21-1 counts as a pseudogene. This CDR3 contains 17 residues. The CDR3 DNA reads as TGTGCCAGCAGCAACTTACAGGATTCTCTAGCCAAAAACATTCAGTACTTC. Translating gives CASSNLQDSLAKNIQYF.

V and J are TRBV13 and TRBJ2-2; D not resolved. The CDR3 totals 12 residues. Germline CDR1 and CDR2: PRHDT and FYEKMQ (reference sequence). V shed 2 bases and J shed 6 bases, with 4 bases lying between them. CDR3 nucleotide sequence: TGTGCCAGCAGCTTAAATGCCGGGGAGCTGTTTTTT. This gives the protein CASSLNAGELFF.

As for this clone: A read error may account for a junction end that differs from germline. V is TRBV7-6 and J is TRBJ2-7; perhaps TRBD1 as D (6 bases). The CDR3 loop spans 13 amino acids. Germline V gene data show CDR1 as SGHVS and CDR2 as FNYEAQ. DNA of the CDR3: TGTGCCAGCAGCTACCGGGACAACTACGGGCAGTACTTC. As protein: CASSYRDNYGQYF.

V gene TRBV19 combines with J gene TRBJ1-1; tentatively, D is TRBD1 (5 bases). Germline values: CDR1 LNHDA, CDR2 SQIVND (reference sequence). The CDR3 is made up of 12 amino acids. Trimming removed 6 bases from V and 5 bases from J, with 10 bases in between. DNA of the CDR3: TGTGCCAGTAGACCCGGGGGGACTGAAGCTTTCTTT. It is translated as CASRPGGTEAFF.

J is TRBJ1-3 and V is TRBV7-6; D unclear. In germline, CDR1 is SGHVS, CDR2 FNYEAQ. V lost 2 bases, J lost 7 bases, and 12 bases lay in between. There are 14 residues in the CDR3. For the CDR3, the DNA is TGTGCCAGCAGCTTAAGGGCAATGGAGAACACCATATATTTT. It is translated as CASSLRAMENTIYF. Together with reference TRBV7-6 and TRBJ1-3, the CDR3 gives the full variable domain: GAGVSQSPRYKVTKRGQDVALRCDPISGHVSLYWYRQALGQGPEFLTYFNYEAQQDKSGLPNDRFSAERPEGSISTLTIQRTEQRDSAMYRCASSLRAMENTIYFGEGSWLTVV.

The chain employs TRBV7-8 and TRBJ2-7; D not certain. The CDR3 is 13 residues long. Deletions cut 2 bases from V and 7 bases from J, with 12 bases between. CDR1 is SGHVS, CDR2 FQNEAQ, per germline. The CDR3 loop is CASSLYSAQEQYF. The CDR3 DNA reads TGTGCCAGCAGCTTATATTCCGCCCAGGAGCAGTACTTC.

The CDR3 nucleotides read TGTGCCAGCAGCCCCTACGGGCTAGCGGGGGGCTCGAACAATGAGCAGTTCTTC. Its protein product is CASSPYGLAGGSNNEQFF. V gene TRBV14 combines with J gene TRBJ2-1; 11 bases match TRBD2. The CDR3 extends over 18 amino acids. Germline assignment: CDR1 SGHDN and CDR2 FVKESK. V shed 4 bases and J 5 bases; nucleotides not matched to a gene: 13.

The sample holds one count of this clone. This CDR3 is CAWSRLGQGNNYGYTF. The CDR3 bases are TGTGCCTGGAGTAGGCTAGGACAGGGGAATAACTATGGCTACACCTTC. This chain joins TRBV30 and TRBJ1-2; TRBD1 matches 9 bases. The V gene's germline CDR1 is GTSNPN and CDR2 SVGIG (reference sequence). V dropped 2 bases and J dropped 1; count of bases not matched to a gene: 8. The CDR3 is made up of 16 amino acids.

The chain uses TRBV5-4 and TRBJ2-5; D unresolved. Germline values: CDR1 SGHNT, CDR2 YYREEE (reference sequence). This CDR3 region has 13 residues. The V end was cut by 4 bases, the J end by 2 bases, with 9 bases between. In DNA, the CDR3 is TGTGCCAGCAGCCCGCCTCTGCAAGAGACCCAGTACTTC. It is translated as CASSPPLQETQYF.

V and J are TRBV5-1 and TRBJ2-3; D is perhaps TRBD2 (5 bases). CDR3 length: 15 amino acids. Trimming stripped 1 base from V and 1 base from J, with 10 bases between. Germline V gene sequence: CDR1 SGHRS, CDR2 YFSETQ. CDR3 residues: CASSLTGVGTDTQYF. The CDR3 DNA is TGCGCCAGCAGCTTGACCGGGGTAGGCACAGATACGCAGTATTTT.

This clone turned up a few times. V gene TRBV13 combines with J gene TRBJ2-1; D ambiguous. Germline V gene data show CDR1 as PRHDT and CDR2 as FYEKMQ (reference sequence). The V and J ends lost 3 bases and 2 bases respectively, with 5 bases between them. The CDR3 runs 13 residues. CDR3 residues: CASSFRAYNEQFF. In nucleotides, the CDR3 is TGTGCCAGCAGCTTTCGGGCCTACAATGAGCAGTTCTTC.